Below, 10 T cell receptor beta chains from the same sample are listed, as sequenced in a study of PD-1 blockade in classical Hodgkin lymphoma. Sequenced by immunoSEQ multiplex PCR; TCRdb stores in-frame clones only, minus some. The sample contains 100,000 or so clones, 80% to 90% of which appear only once. With no exception, relapse followed autologous stem cell transplantation in all patients, and brentuximab vedotin exposure varied. This sample comprised peripheral blood mononuclear cells (PBMCs), obtained before the second cycle of nivolumab. Receptors were obtained from a human donor with classical Hodgkin lymphoma.

This clone is a singleton in its sample. V gene TRBV18 combines with J gene TRBJ1-2; TRBD1 aligns across 7 bases. The trim removed 3 bases at V and 1 base at J, leaving 5 bases unmatched. The CDR3 is made up of 15 amino acids. Germline CDR1 KGHSH, CDR2 LQKENI. The CDR3, as DNA: TGTGCCAGCTCACCGACAGGGCAGGTTAACTATGGCTACACCTTC. It encodes CASSPTGQVNYGYTF.

The chain combines TRBV5-8 with TRBJ2-7; 8 nucleotides line up with TRBD1. Unmatched junction bases numbered 7, after V lost 5 bases and J lost 6 bases. CDR1 and CDR2 from the germline V gene are SGHTS and YDEGEE. CDR3 length: 13 amino acids. Here the CDR3 reads CASRQTGVLEQYF. The CDR3 bases are TGTGCCAGCAGACAGACAGGGGTCCTCGAGCAGTACTTC.

J is TRBJ1-5 and V is TRBV18; a weak D match, TRBD1 (6 bases). The CDR3 runs to 14 residues. Germline V gene lookup returns CDR1 KGHSH and CDR2 LQKENI. The ends were cut back, 1 base at V and 4 bases at J, with 8 bases in the middle. The CDR3 sequence is CASSPQTGNQPQHF. DNA of the CDR3: TGTGCCAGCTCACCACAGACAGGAAATCAGCCCCAGCATTTT.

The rearrangement uses TRBV15 and TRBJ1-5; 10 nucleotides align to TRBD1. CDR1 LNHNV and CDR2 YYDKDF come from the germline V gene (reference sequence). Trimming cost V 0 bases and J 10 bases; bases outside gene matches: 6. The CDR3 is 15 residues long. The CDR3 coding sequence is TGTGCCACCAGCAGAGAGGCGGGGACAGGGGATCCCCAGCATTTT. Amino acid sequence: CATSREAGTGDPQHF.

The rearrangement links TRBV10-3 to TRBJ2-2; 12 bases agree with TRBD2. V shed 5 bases and J 3 bases; nucleotides not matched to a gene: 7. CDR1 and CDR2 (germline): ENHRY, SYGVKD. The length of the CDR3 is 17 residues. The DNA of the CDR3 is TGTGCCATCAGTTCACCTAGCGGGGGGGCCGACACCGGGGAGCTGTTTTTT. This encodes CAISSPSGGADTGELFF.

This chain connects TRBV25-1 to TRBJ1-1, with no clear D. The CDR3 runs 13 residues. In germline, CDR1 is MGHDK, CDR2 SYGVNS. V lost 2 bases, J lost 11 bases, and 15 bases lay in between. CDR3 residues: CASSETGLPAAFF. Written as DNA, the CDR3 is TGTGCCAGCAGTGAAACGGGTCTCCCGGCGGCTTTCTTT.

The chain couples TRBV30 to TRBJ1-2; no firm D call. The CDR3 consists of 11 residues. With 6 bases removed from V and 8 bases from J, the gap between germline ends came to 13 bases. Germline V gene lookup returns CDR1 GTSNPN and CDR2 SVGIG (reference sequence). The CDR3 DNA sequence: TGTGCCTGCGTGGCGGGGAGGGGCTACACCTTC. Amino acid sequence: CACVAGRGYTF.

This chain uses TRBV7-3 with TRBJ2-4; the D gene is possibly TRBD1 (5 bases). The CDR3 runs to 13 residues. Germline CDR1 SGHTA, CDR2 FQGTGA. The V end lost 2 bases, the J end lost 9 bases, and 11 bases lay between the germline ends. The CDR3 sequence is CASSLQGWGIQYF. The CDR3 nucleotides read TGTGCCAGCAGCTTACAGGGATGGGGCATTCAGTACTTC.

The chain carries TRBV18 and TRBJ2-1; D possibly matches TRBD1 or TRBD2 (5 bases each). V was clipped by 3 bases and J by 5 bases, with 14 bases between them. Germline V lookup: CDR1 KGHSH, CDR2 LQKENI. The CDR3 has 15 residues. The CDR3 spells CASSPPSGRNNEQFF. The CDR3 DNA reads as TGTGCCAGCTCACCTCCGTCGGGACGGAACAATGAGCAGTTCTTC.

V is TRBV7-6 and J is TRBJ2-5; D gene uncertain. Per germline, CDR1 SGHVS and CDR2 FNYEAQ. Trimming left V 4 bases short and J 1 base short, with 19 bases between. CDR3 size: 17 residues. This chain's CDR3 is CASSSPWKEILQETQYF. The CDR3 DNA reads TGTGCCAGCAGCTCCCCCTGGAAAGAGATCCTCCAAGAGACCCAGTACTTC.